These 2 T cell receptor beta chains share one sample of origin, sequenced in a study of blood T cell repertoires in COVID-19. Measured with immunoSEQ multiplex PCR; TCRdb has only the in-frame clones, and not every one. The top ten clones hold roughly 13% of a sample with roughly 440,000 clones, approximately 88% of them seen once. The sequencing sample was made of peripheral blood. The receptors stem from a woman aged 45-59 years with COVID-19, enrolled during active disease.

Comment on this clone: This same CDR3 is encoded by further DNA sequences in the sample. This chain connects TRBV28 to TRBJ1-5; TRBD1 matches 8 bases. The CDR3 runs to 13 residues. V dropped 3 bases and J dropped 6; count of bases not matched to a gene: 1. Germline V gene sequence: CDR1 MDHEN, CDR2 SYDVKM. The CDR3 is CASSFRGPQPQHF. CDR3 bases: TGTGCCAGCAGTTTCAGGGGGCCTCAGCCCCAGCATTTT.

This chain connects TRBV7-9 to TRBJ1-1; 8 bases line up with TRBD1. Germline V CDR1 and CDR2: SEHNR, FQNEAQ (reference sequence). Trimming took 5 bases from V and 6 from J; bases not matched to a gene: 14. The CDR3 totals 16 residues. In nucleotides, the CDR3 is TGTGCCAGCAGCCCCCGGGCAGGGGGCCCCTCTGCTGAAGCTTTCTTT. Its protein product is CASSPRAGGPSAEAFF. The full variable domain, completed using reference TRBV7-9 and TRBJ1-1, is DTGVSQNPRHKITKRGQNVTFRCDPISEHNRLYWYRQTLGQGPEFLTYFQNEAQLEKSRLLSDRFSAERPKGSFSTLEIQRTEQGDSAMYLCASSPRAGGPSAEAFFGQGTRLTVV.